This T cell receptor (beta chain) was observed in a study of brain T cells in children with intractable seizures. Findings of the study overall: Clones missing pre-surgery may reflect undersampling of that blood sample. Patients' HCMV serostatus was unknown; virus specificity rests on CDR3 similarity alone.

V was shortened by 1 base and J by 5 bases, with 14 bases between the two germline ends. Germline V gene sequence: CDR1 GTSNPN, CDR2 SVGIG (reference sequence). The CDR3 totals 14 residues. Comment on this clone: Its antigen is not known.

Only cases whose brain tissue showed the highest T cell transcript signatures were sequenced. At least one anti-epileptic drug was given before surgery. Method: immunoSEQ multiplex PCR; TCRdb's copy keeps in-frame clones and lacks some. The table lists over 95,000 clones, approximately 94% of them singletons, with 3.8% in the top ten. Sequenced material: peripheral blood, taken at surgery. The origin of this receptor is a boy under three years old with hemimegalencephaly and intractable seizures. The genes are TRBV30 and TRBJ2-5; a possible D gene is TRBD1 (5 bases). CDR3 in DNA: TGTGCCTGGAGTGGACTGGCCAGGGTTGAGACCCAGTACTTC. Translation: CAWSGLARVETQYF.